These 25 T cell receptor beta chains originate from one sample sequenced in a study of cytomegalovirus exposure and HLA in healthy donors. Researchers ran the PCR with 60 Vbeta and 13 Jbeta primers. Sequencing was performed with immunoSEQ multiplex PCR; in TCRdb, only in-frame clones are kept and a portion is missing. This sample's table has tens of thousands of clones. Sequencing was carried out using PBMCs. The source of these receptors is a female donor in good health and CMV-seronegative.

The rearrangement joins TRBV4-2 to TRBJ1-1, with TRBD1 as a possible D gene (5 bases). Germline V CDR1 and CDR2: LGHNA, YNFKEQ. This CDR3 is built from 15 residues. Trimming removed 4 bases from V and 3 bases from J, with 15 bases in between. In nucleotides, the CDR3 is TGTGCCAGCAGCCCCAGCGGGGGTATGGACACTGAAGCTTTCTTT. This encodes CASSPSGGMDTEAFF.

The V and J genes are TRBV9 and TRBJ2-1, with 11 nucleotides matching TRBD2. Germline trimming cut 4 bases from V and 5 bases from J; bases unmatched to any gene: 5. The germline gives CDR1 SGDLS, CDR2 YYNGEE. The CDR3 length is 15 residues. The CDR3 sequence: CASSKTSGAHNEQFF. The CDR3 bases are TGTGCCAGCAGCAAGACTAGCGGGGCCCACAATGAGCAGTTCTTC. Using reference TRBV9 and TRBJ2-1 for the parts outside the CDR3, the full variable domain is DSGVTQTPKHLITATGQRVTLRCSPRSGDLSVYWYQQSLDQGLQFLIQYYNGEERAKGNILERFSAQQFPDLHSELNLSSLELGDSALYFCASSKTSGAHNEQFFGPGTRLTVL.

This chain joins TRBV9 and TRBJ2-2; a possible D gene is TRBD1 (5 bases). CDR1 and CDR2 (germline): SGDLS, YYNGEE. This CDR3 contains 16 residues. V was shortened by 3 bases and J by 10 bases, with 22 bases between the two germline ends. This CDR3 reads CASSANWMGPVLELFF. The CDR3 nucleotides are TGTGCCAGCAGCGCCAATTGGATGGGGCCGGTACTGGAGCTGTTTTTT.

This rearrangement joins TRBV10-1 to TRBJ1-2; possibly TRBD1 for D (6 bases). Per germline, CDR1 WNHNN and CDR2 SYGVQD (reference sequence). The CDR3 runs 13 residues. The V end lost 3 bases, the J end lost 5 bases, and 10 bases lay between the germline ends. This CDR3 reads CASSDSRGYGYTF. In DNA form, the CDR3 reads TGCGCCAGCAGTGATTCGAGGGGGTATGGCTACACCTTC.

V is TRBV14 and J is TRBJ1-2; TRBD1 might be the D (5 bases). Germline V CDR1 and CDR2: SGHDN, FVKESK. The CDR3 runs to 15 residues. Between the trimmed V and J ends, which lost 4 bases and 6 bases, there was a span of 18 bases. CDR3 protein: CASSRAGEGRNGYTF. Written as DNA, the CDR3 is TGTGCCAGCAGCCGCGCCGGGGAGGGGCGGAATGGCTACACCTTC.

CDR3 DNA sequence: TGTGCCACCAGCAATCCCGGGACAGGGGACACTGAAGCTTTCTTT. As protein: CATSNPGTGDTEAFF. This chain joins TRBV15 and TRBJ1-1; 10 bases map to TRBD1. After removal of 4 bases from V and 3 bases from J, the junction contained 5 bases not matched to a gene. Per germline, CDR1 LNHNV and CDR2 YYDKDF (reference sequence). This CDR3 has 15 amino acids.

V and J are TRBV7-9 and TRBJ1-1; the D gene is possibly TRBD1 (6 bases). The V gene's germline CDR1 is SEHNR and CDR2 FQNEAQ (reference sequence). The CDR3 is 13 amino acids. Trimming cost V 5 bases and J 7 bases, with 14 bases left between them. The CDR3 sequence is CASSGGRASEAFF. The DNA of the CDR3 is TGTGCCAGCAGCGGGGGCAGGGCAAGTGAAGCTTTCTTT.

V is TRBV15 and J is TRBJ1-2; 10 bases agree with TRBD1. The length of the CDR3 is 14 residues. Germline V CDR1 and CDR2: LNHNV, YYDKDF (reference sequence). The V gene end was trimmed by 4 bases and the J gene end by 7 bases; junction bases not matched to a gene: 6. The CDR3 sequence: CATSIDRGLGGYTF. CDR3 DNA sequence: TGTGCCACCAGCATAGACAGGGGGCTCGGTGGCTACACCTTC. The variable domain in full, completed from reference TRBV15 and TRBJ1-2, reads DAMVIQNPRYQVTQFGKPVTLSCSQTLNHNVMYWYQQKSSQAPKLLFHYYDKDFNNEADTPDNFQSRRPNTSFCFLDIRSPGLGDTAMYLCATSIDRGLGGYTFGSGTRLTVV.

This chain links TRBV7-9 with TRBJ2-5, with no clear D. The better agreement between TRBJ2-7 and the DNA end casts doubt on the J call. Germline assignment: CDR1 SEHNR and CDR2 FQNEAQ (reference sequence). CDR3 size: 13 residues. Written as DNA, the CDR3 is TGTGCCAGCAGCTTAGGACGGTACTACGAGCAGTACTTC. Encoded protein: CASSLGRYYEQYF.

The J gene is TRBJ1-4, the V gene TRBV21-1; the table names TRBD1, a call not compared with the DNA. TRBV21-1 is a pseudogene segment. The length of the CDR3 is 16 residues. Written as DNA, the CDR3 is TGTGCCAGCAGCAAAGGCCGGACAGACACCAATGAAAAACTGTTTTTT. Encoded protein: CASSKGRTDTNEKLFF.

The chain carries TRBV28 and TRBJ2-6, with 10 nucleotides matching TRBD1. CDR1 and CDR2 (germline): MDHEN, SYDVKM. Losses at the gene ends were 8 bases for V and 1 base for J; bases not matched to a gene: 8. This CDR3 spans 17 amino acids. The CDR3 DNA sequence: TGTGCCAGCGAACTGGACAGGGGGAGGTCTGGGGCCAACGTCCTGACTTTC. It is translated as CASELDRGRSGANVLTF.

This sequence joins TRBV12-5 and TRBJ2-7; D gene uncertain. This CDR3 contains 12 residues. Trimming left V 2 bases short and J 5 bases short, with 7 bases between. Germline V CDR1 and CDR2: LGHNT, FRNRAP. CDR3 loop: CASGLFFDEQYF. The CDR3 DNA reads as TGTGCTAGTGGTTTGTTCTTCGACGAGCAGTACTTC.

The DNA for the CDR3 is TGTGCCAGCAGTAAACCGGGACTAGCGGGGGGGCAGGAGGAGACCCAGTACTTC. Its protein product is CASSKPGLAGGQEETQYF. V gene TRBV7-9 combines with J gene TRBJ2-5; TRBD2 matches 16 bases. With V trimmed by 6 bases and J by 5 bases, 12 bases remained unmatched. Germline V CDR1 and CDR2: SEHNR, FQNEAQ (reference sequence). The CDR3 length is 18 residues.

V is TRBV7-3 and J is TRBJ1-2; 12 bases line up with TRBD1. The junction had 10 bases not matched to a gene; V was cut back by 5 bases and J by 6 bases. CDR1 is SGHTA, CDR2 FQGTGA, per germline. There are 16 residues in the CDR3. The CDR3 is CASSPQGTGGEDGYTF. The CDR3, as DNA: TGTGCCAGCAGCCCCCAAGGGACAGGGGGCGAGGATGGCTACACCTTC.

The chain carries TRBV6-5 and TRBJ1-1, with TRBD1 identical over 8 bases. Trimming cost V 7 bases and J 0 bases; bases outside gene matches: 4. In germline, CDR1 is MNHEY, CDR2 SVGAGI. This CDR3 has 14 amino acids. The CDR3 sequence is CASKGTGLNTEAFF. The CDR3 region has the DNA TGTGCCAGCAAGGGGACAGGCTTGAACACTGAAGCTTTCTTT.

This rearrangement joins TRBV11-2 to TRBJ2-7; the match to TRBD2 covers 8 bases. The ends lost 4 bases at V and 3 bases at J; junction bases unmatched: 14. Germline CDR1 and CDR2: SGHAT and FQNNGV. The CDR3 has 17 amino acids. For the CDR3, the DNA is TGTGCCAGCAGCTATAGCGGGGAACTCCCTCTACGCTACGAGCAGTACTTC. Its protein is CASSYSGELPLRYEQYF.

This chain joins TRBV6-1 and TRBJ2-3; TRBD1 is a possible D gene (5 bases). The V end was cut by 5 bases, the J end by 3 bases, with 15 bases between. CDR1 and CDR2 from the germline V gene are MNHNS and SASEGT. This CDR3 region has 15 residues. In DNA form, the CDR3 reads TGTGCCAGCAGTACCCAAGGGGTTATGACAGATACGCAGTATTTT. Protein sequence: CASSTQGVMTDTQYF.

This chain connects TRBV5-4 to TRBJ1-3, with TRBD1 as a possible D gene (6 bases). The length of the CDR3 is 15 residues. Germline V CDR1 and CDR2: SGHNT, YYREEE (reference sequence). V was cut by 2 bases and J by 1 base, with 10 bases left in between. The DNA of the CDR3 is TGTGCCAGCAGCTTTCCAGGGGCGTCTGGAAACACCATATATTTT. Translating gives CASSFPGASGNTIYF.

This chain uses TRBV18 with TRBJ2-2; 7 bases agree with TRBD1. The CDR3 sequence is 18 residues long. V lost 4 bases, J lost 6 bases, and 17 bases stayed unmatched. CDR1 and CDR2 (germline): KGHSH, LQKENI. DNA of the CDR3: TGTGCCAGCTCACTCGACAGGGCCAGGGTCCCCCGGCCCGGGGAGCTGTTTTTT. Translation gives CASSLDRARVPRPGELFF.

The chain recombines TRBV5-8 with TRBJ2-7, with D perhaps matching TRBD1 (5 bases). Per the germline V gene, CDR1 is SGHTS and CDR2 is YDEGEE. Between the trimmed V and J ends, which lost 4 bases and 4 bases, there was a span of 21 bases. The CDR3 contains 16 residues. CDR3 residues: CASSKIPQTGRYEQYF. CDR3 DNA: TGTGCCAGCAGCAAAATTCCACAAACAGGACGGTACGAGCAGTACTTC.

CDR3 residues: CASRSRDSFNTEAFF. The DNA of the CDR3 is TGTGCCAGCAGATCCCGGGACAGCTTTAACACTGAAGCTTTCTTT. This chain links TRBV5-5 with TRBJ1-1; 7 bases are a match to TRBD1. Per the germline V gene, CDR1 is SGHKS and CDR2 is YYEKEE (reference sequence). V was clipped by 5 bases and J by 2 bases; unmatched bases: 9. The CDR3 has 15 amino acids.

This rearrangement joins TRBV9 to TRBJ1-1, with D possibly being TRBD1 (5 bases). This CDR3 contains 13 residues. With 4 bases removed from V and 3 bases from J, the gap between germline ends came to 10 bases. From germline, CDR1 is SGDLS and CDR2 YYNGEE. The DNA for the CDR3 is TGTGCCAGCAGCTCTGGACACGACACTGAAGCTTTCTTT. This sequence encodes CASSSGHDTEAFF.

The chain carries TRBV27 and TRBJ2-7, with D possibly being TRBD1 (6 bases). The V gene lost 0 bases and the J gene lost 3 bases, with 12 bases spanning the gap. This CDR3 is 15 amino acids long. The germline gives CDR1 MNHEY, CDR2 SMNVEV (reference sequence). The CDR3 nucleotides are TGTGCCAGCAGTTTATCTAGTCAGGGGTTCTACGAGCAGTACTTC. Its protein product is CASSLSSQGFYEQYF.

V usage is TRBV21-1 and J usage is TRBJ2-7; the table gives TRBD2 as D, unverified against the DNA. TRBV21-1 is a documented pseudogene. This CDR3 is 12 amino acids long. The CDR3 reads CAREGGRYEQYF. Written as DNA, the CDR3 is TGTGCCAGGGAGGGGGGGAGATACGAGCAGTACTTC.

V and J are TRBV7-3 and TRBJ1-1; D unresolved. V lost 5 bases to trimming and J lost 0 bases, with 7 bases between them. The CDR3 runs 13 residues. From germline, CDR1 is SGHTA and CDR2 FQGTGA. CDR3 in amino acids: CASSPTMNTEAFF. The DNA for the CDR3 is TGTGCCAGCAGCCCGACTATGAACACTGAAGCTTTCTTT.